Listed below are T cell receptor beta chains from one sample, sequenced in a study of blood T cell repertoires in COVID-19. Some clones are missing from TCRdb's copy, which holds only in-frame ones; the method was immunoSEQ multiplex PCR. The data contain roughly 300,000 clones, more than 75% of them seen just once; the ten biggest clones take up around 8%. The sequenced sample consisted of peripheral blood. These receptor sequences come from a woman between 45 and 65 years old who had recovered from COVID-19. The CDR3 runs from the conserved cysteine through the conserved F or W. A D gene is named only where the DNA matches it firmly. Only part of the rows carry a size: once, few, many, or a class if the clone is expanded.

DNA	CDR3	V	J	size	D
TGTGCCAGCAGCGGAGACAGGGGATCAGAGGTCTACACCTTC	CASSGDRGSEVYTF	TRBV5-6	TRBJ1-2	NA	TRBD1
TGTGCCAGCAGTCCTGCGGGACTAGACACAGATACGCAGTATTTT	CASSPAGLDTDTQYF	TRBV27	TRBJ2-3	NA	TRBD2
TGTGCCAGCAGCAATCGTAGGGGTGGTTCGCTTAATGAAAAACTGTTTTTT	CASSNRRGGSLNEKLFF	TRBV11-2	TRBJ1-4	once	NA
TGTGCCAGCAGTATCCAGGGGTACGAAGATACGCAGTATTTT	CASSIQGYEDTQYF	TRBV2	TRBJ2-3	NA	NA
TGTGCCAGTAGTATTGATCGACTAGCGGGGACCACCGGGGAGCTGTTTTTT	CASSIDRLAGTTGELFF	TRBV19	TRBJ2-2	NA	TRBD2
TGTGCCAGCTCACCCAGAATCCCAGGACAGGGGGTCAGTGAGCAGTTCTTC	CASSPRIPGQGVSEQFF	TRBV18	TRBJ2-1	once	TRBD1
TGTGCCAGCAGCTTAGCTGCAGGAAGGTCTAATGAAAAACTGTTTTTT	CASSLAAGRSNEKLFF	TRBV7-2	TRBJ1-4	NA	NA
TGTGCCAGCAGCTTAGGACAGCTCAACGAGCAGTACTTC	CASSLGQLNEQYF	TRBV7-8	TRBJ2-7	NA	NA
TGTGCCAGCAGGGGGGCATCCTACGAGCAGTACTTC	CASRGASYEQYF	TRBV2	TRBJ2-7	NA	NA
TGTGCCAGCAGTTCCCGGGACAAAGAGTACTTC	CASSSRDKEYF	TRBV27	TRBJ2-5	NA	NA
TGTGCCAGCAGCTTGGCTGCTAACTATGGCTACACCTTC	CASSLAANYGYTF	TRBV5-6	TRBJ1-2	NA	NA
TGCGCCAGCAGCCAAGGGGCGGCAGCAGGGGCAGTTGCGGATACGCAGTATTTT	CASSQGAAAGAVADTQYF	TRBV4-1	TRBJ2-3	NA	NA
TGTGCCAGCAGCTTATCCCCACAGGGACAAGAGACCCAGTACTTC	CASSLSPQGQETQYF	TRBV7-2	TRBJ2-5	NA	NA
TGTGCCAGCTCACCAGACGACACGATCTCTGGAAACACCATATATTTT	CASSPDDTISGNTIYF	TRBV18	TRBJ1-3	NA	NA
TGCGCCAGCAGCCAAGAGTACAGGGTGAGGGGTTACGAGCAGTACTTC	CASSQEYRVRGYEQYF	TRBV4-1	TRBJ2-7	NA	NA
TGTGCCAGCGGGACATTAGAGAACAATGAGCAGTTCTTC	CASGTLENNEQFF	TRBV11-2	TRBJ2-1	NA	NA
TGTGCCAGCAGCGGACGACTAGCGGGAGTGGCAGATACGCAGTATTTT	CASSGRLAGVADTQYF	TRBV5-4	TRBJ2-3	once	TRBD2
TGTGCCAGCAGCTCACAGCTGGCGAACACTGAAGCTTTCTTT	CASSSQLANTEAFF	TRBV5-5	TRBJ1-1	NA	NA
TGTGCCAGCAGCCAAGGGCTCATAGCGGGAGTTGGGCAAGAGACCCAGTACTTC	CASSQGLIAGVGQETQYF	TRBV14	TRBJ2-5	once	TRBD2
TGTGCCAGCAGGAAGTCAGGGTTCGGGTCACCCCTCCACTTT	CASRKSGFGSPLHF	TRBV7-9	TRBJ1-6	NA	NA
TGTGCCAGCAGTAGCCGGGAACGGGGGGCGCAGTTCTTC	CASSSRERGAQFF	TRBV27	TRBJ2-1	few	NA
TGTGCCAGCAGTCGAGGGGGTACCCGGGGTGGTACCATATATTTT	CASSRGGTRGGTIYF	TRBV6-5	TRBJ1-3	NA	NA
TGTGCCAGCAGCGCCGTGGGGACAGCTAACTATGGCTACACCTTC	CASSAVGTANYGYTF	TRBV9	TRBJ1-2	NA	TRBD1
TGTGCCAGCAGTCCCGCCGGGGGAGTTAATCAGCCCCAGCATTTT	CASSPAGGVNQPQHF	TRBV6-2/TRBV6-3	TRBJ1-5	NA	NA
TGTGCCAGCAGTGCCGGGACAGGGGGGTTCCGGAATTCACCCCTCCACTTT	CASSAGTGGFRNSPLHF	TRBV28	TRBJ1-6	NA	TRBD1
TGCGCCAGCCACACGGGAGGACAGGGGGCTAGAGAGCAGTACTTC	CASHTGGQGAREQYF	TRBV5-1	TRBJ2-7	NA	TRBD1
TGTGCCAGCACCCCCGGGGGGACTGGGGCCAACGTCCTGACTTTC	CASTPGGTGANVLTF	TRBV7-3	TRBJ2-6	NA	TRBD2
TGTGCCAGCAGGCCGCGACAGGGAGGTTCACCCCTCCACTTT	CASRPRQGGSPLHF	TRBV2	TRBJ1-6	NA	TRBD1
TGCAGCGTTGCCGGCACAGATACGCAGTATTTT	CSVAGTDTQYF	TRBV29-1	TRBJ2-3	NA	NA
TGTGCCACCTCCCGGGGGGCTCACAATGAGCAGTTCTTC	CATSRGAHNEQFF	TRBV15	TRBJ2-1	NA	NA
TGTGCCTGGGGACAGGGATTCTCCTACGAGCAGTACTTC	CAWGQGFSYEQYF	TRBV30	TRBJ2-7	NA	TRBD1
TGTGCCAGTAGTATCCCCCCGGGACAGGGGGCAAATTCACCCCTCCACTTT	CASSIPPGQGANSPLHF	TRBV19	TRBJ1-6	NA	TRBD1
TGTGCCAGCAGCGGACTGTGGGAAGAGGGTTCTACCCACTACGAGCAGTACTTC	CASSGLWEEGSTHYEQYF	TRBV7-2	TRBJ2-7	NA	NA
TGTGCCAGCAGCTTAGGACCCAGCGGGGGGAACACAGATACGCAGTATTTT	CASSLGPSGGNTDTQYF	TRBV11-2	TRBJ2-3	NA	TRBD2
TGTGCCAGCAGCTTGAGGTACCTAGCCGGCACAGATACGCAGTATTTT	CASSLRYLAGTDTQYF	TRBV5-6	TRBJ2-3	NA	NA
TGTGCCAGCACCAAGCCTCAATTCGGGCCTAGCGGGCCCACCTACGAGCAGTACTTC	CASTKPQFGPSGPTYEQYF	TRBV28	TRBJ2-7	NA	TRBD2
TGTGCCAGCACCTCGACTAGCGGATCCTACGAGCAGTACTTC	CASTSTSGSYEQYF	TRBV7-2	TRBJ2-7	NA	TRBD2
TGTGCCAGAGTCCCCCGAGGGTATGGCTACACCTTC	CARVPRGYGYTF	TRBV12-1	TRBJ1-2	NA	NA
TGTGCCAGCAGTGAATTGTCGGGACAGGGGGCAACTAATGAAAAACTGTTTTTT	CASSELSGQGATNEKLFF	TRBV2	TRBJ1-4	NA	TRBD1
TGTGCCAGCAGCTTTACAAACCACGAGCAGTACTTC	CASSFTNHEQYF	TRBV7-9	TRBJ2-7	NA	NA
TGTGCCTGGAGTCCCCCCAGGGGCCTAAGCAATCAGCCCCAGCATTTT	CAWSPPRGLSNQPQHF	TRBV30	TRBJ1-5	NA	NA
TGTGCCAGCAGCGTCGGGACAGGGATGGTCACAGATACGCAGTATTTT	CASSVGTGMVTDTQYF	TRBV11-2	TRBJ2-3	NA	TRBD1
TGTGCCAGGATTGAGACAGGGAGTCACTACGAGCAGTACTTC	CARIETGSHYEQYF	TRBV6-4	TRBJ2-7	NA	TRBD1
TGTGCCAGCAGTGCGCGAAGCGGGGGCGACTCCTACGAGCAGTACTTC	CASSARSGGDSYEQYF	TRBV6-1	TRBJ2-7	NA	TRBD2
TGTGCCAGCAGCTCCCTCGGGAGACGGAACTATGGCTACACCTTC	CASSSLGRRNYGYTF	TRBV28	TRBJ1-2	NA	NA
TGTGCCAGCAGCCGAGGGACATTGGGCTCCTACGAGCAGTACTTC	CASSRGTLGSYEQYF	TRBV6-2/TRBV6-3	TRBJ2-7	few	NA
TGTGCCAGCAGCTTAGCTAGAGCCCCCCGTAGAGTGACCCAGTACTTC	CASSLARAPRRVTQYF	TRBV11-2	TRBJ2-5	NA	NA
TGTGCCAGCAGCTTAGCTGGGGGACACCCTCAAGAGACCCAGTACTTC	CASSLAGGHPQETQYF	TRBV7-8	TRBJ2-5	once	NA
TGTGCCAGCAGCCGTGGACTAGCGGGAGGCGATACGCAGTATTTT	CASSRGLAGGDTQYF	TRBV7-3	TRBJ2-3	NA	TRBD2
TGTGCCAGCAGTTACTCGATGAGTCAGCCCCAGCATTTT	CASSYSMSQPQHF	TRBV6-6	TRBJ1-5	NA	NA
TGTGCCAGCAGCCAGCCCAGCGACGGGAGCTATGGCTACACCTTC	CASSQPSDGSYGYTF	TRBV28	TRBJ1-2	NA	NA
TGTGCCAGCAGTTACTTTGCCGGGGATGTGATTGGCTACACCTTC	CASSYFAGDVIGYTF	TRBV6-5	TRBJ1-2	NA	NA
TGTGCCAGCAGTTTACAGGGGGCCGAGGGTGAGCAGTTCTTC	CASSLQGAEGEQFF	TRBV27	TRBJ2-1	NA	TRBD1
TGCGCCAGCAGCACCCGACAGACAAACGATATCTACGAGCAGTACTTC	CASSTRQTNDIYEQYF	TRBV4-3	TRBJ2-7	NA	NA